The TCR beta chain under discussion was sequenced for a study of shared clonotypes between healthy human individuals. Authors' data handling: In the immunoSEQ data, sequences were junction-only and lacked quality scores, so filtering differed. Generated by immunoSEQ multiplex PCR, the TCRdb table keeps only in-frame clones and is missing some. The V and J calls and clone size come from that table; D and trimming were worked out from the DNA. The data show hundreds of thousands of clones, 95% to 98% seen once. V lost 1 base to trimming and J lost 7 bases, with 19 bases between them. This CDR3 is built from 16 residues. Germline CDR1 reads MGHRA; CDR2 reads YSYEKL.

The sample consisted of naive CD4+ T cells sorted from blood. Subset: CD45RA+ positively selected. The sequence derives from a woman aged 30 to 39 in good health. The J gene is TRBJ1-2, the V gene TRBV4-1; D is unclear. The CDR3 nucleotides are TGCGCCAGCAGCCAAGTCGTACCCTTGGGAGGTGGTGGCTACACCTTC. Translation: CASSQVVPLGGGGYTF.